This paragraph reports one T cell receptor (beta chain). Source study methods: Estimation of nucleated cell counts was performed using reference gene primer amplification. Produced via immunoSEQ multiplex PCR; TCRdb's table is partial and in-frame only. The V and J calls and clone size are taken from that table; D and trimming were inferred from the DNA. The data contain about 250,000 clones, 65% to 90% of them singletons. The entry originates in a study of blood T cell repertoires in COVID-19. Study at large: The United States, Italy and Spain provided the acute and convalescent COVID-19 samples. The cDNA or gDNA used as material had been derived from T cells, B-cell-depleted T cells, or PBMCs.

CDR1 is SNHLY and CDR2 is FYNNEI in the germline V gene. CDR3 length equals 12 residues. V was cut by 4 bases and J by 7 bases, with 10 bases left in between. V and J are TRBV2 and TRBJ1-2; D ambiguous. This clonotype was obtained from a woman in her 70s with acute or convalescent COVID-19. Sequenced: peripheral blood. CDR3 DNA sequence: TGTGCCAGCAGTGTCGCCGTGAGTGGCTACACCTTC. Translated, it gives CASSVAVSGYTF.